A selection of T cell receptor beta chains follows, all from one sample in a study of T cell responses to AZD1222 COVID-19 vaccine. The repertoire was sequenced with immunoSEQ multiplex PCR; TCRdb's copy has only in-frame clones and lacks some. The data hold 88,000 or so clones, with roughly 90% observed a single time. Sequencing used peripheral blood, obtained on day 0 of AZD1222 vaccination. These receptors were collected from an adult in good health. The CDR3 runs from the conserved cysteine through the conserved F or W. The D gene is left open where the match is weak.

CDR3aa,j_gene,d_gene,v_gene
CASSSHVGAHMNTEAFF,TRBJ1-1,-,TRBV18
CASSYRDRGYGYTF,TRBJ1-2,TRBD1,TRBV7-8
CASSISIGGTILSGANVLTF,TRBJ2-6,-,TRBV19
CASSLDRVATEAFF,TRBJ1-1,TRBD1,TRBV6-5
CASSYDGYSGNTIYF,TRBJ1-3,-,TRBV5-4
CASSLFIGGTDTEAFF,TRBJ1-1,-,TRBV5-1
CASSYAGLANYGYTF,TRBJ1-2,-,TRBV6-5
CASSNRDSNQPQHF,TRBJ1-5,-,TRBV6-2/TRBV6-3
CASNAESELDTEAFF,TRBJ1-1,-,TRBV19
CASSQRSGASYNEQFF,TRBJ2-1,-,TRBV4-2
CASSRTSASSYEQYF,TRBJ2-7,TRBD2,TRBV6-2/TRBV6-3
CASGYLAGAQETQYF,TRBJ2-5,TRBD2,TRBV12-5
CASSLKGTGIRHEQYF,TRBJ2-7,TRBD1,TRBV27
CASRLQGENGYTF,TRBJ1-2,TRBD1,TRBV3-1/TRBV3-2
CSVDGSTDTQYF,TRBJ2-3,-,TRBV29-1
CASSTTYEQYF,TRBJ2-7,-,TRBV3-1/TRBV3-2
CASSATQGTGGEAFF,TRBJ1-1,TRBD1,TRBV18
CASGPTNMNTEAFF,TRBJ1-1,-,TRBV12-5
CASSGGTQYF,TRBJ2-3,-,TRBV2
CASSLQGGNSPLHF,TRBJ1-6,TRBD1,TRBV3-1/TRBV3-2
CASSKGQGRQPQHF,TRBJ1-5,TRBD1,TRBV7-9
CASPWCKGTNEKLFF,TRBJ1-4,-,TRBV25-1
CAWSVLGTPACEAFF,TRBJ1-1,-,TRBV30
CASSLLGTGNNSPLHF,TRBJ1-6,TRBD1,TRBV7-3
CASSPDREVDEQFF,TRBJ2-1,TRBD1,TRBV6-4
CASSSPDRGDTDTQYF,TRBJ2-3,TRBD1,TRBV7-3
CASSVRGRVDSPLHF,TRBJ1-6,TRBD1,TRBV7-2
CASCLERTVNTEAFF,TRBJ1-1,-,TRBV5-4
CAISEWGRREVNEQFF,TRBJ2-1,TRBD2,TRBV10-3
CASSLRQVHLETQYF,TRBJ2-3,-,TRBV7-2
CASSLGPGNGLETQYF,TRBJ2-5,-,TRBV7-6
CASSLRARATNTGELFF,TRBJ2-2,-,TRBV27
CAGTGTGESSGNTIYF,TRBJ1-3,TRBD1,TRBV6-7
CAWVPYGRVRDTEAFF,TRBJ1-1,-,TRBV30
CATKGTVRDRYNTEAFF,TRBJ1-1,TRBD1,TRBV19
CASSHTSGRRNEQFF,TRBJ2-1,TRBD2,TRBV19
CASSLGTGMGEKLFF,TRBJ1-4,TRBD1,TRBV19
CASSPRVNSPLHF,TRBJ1-6,-,TRBV18